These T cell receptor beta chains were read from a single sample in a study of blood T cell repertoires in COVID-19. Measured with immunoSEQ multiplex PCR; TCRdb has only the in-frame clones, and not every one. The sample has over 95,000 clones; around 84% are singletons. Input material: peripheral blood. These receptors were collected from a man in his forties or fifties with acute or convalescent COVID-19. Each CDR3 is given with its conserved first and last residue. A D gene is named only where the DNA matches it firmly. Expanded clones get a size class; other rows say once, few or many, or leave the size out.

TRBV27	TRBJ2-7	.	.	TGTGCCAGCAGTTTAAAGTCAGGGGGAGGCTACGAGCAGTACTTC	CASSLKSGGGYEQYF
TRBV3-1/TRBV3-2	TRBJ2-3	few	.	TGTGCCAGCAGCCAAGATTCGGGGATGACGCAGTATTTT	CASSQDSGMTQYF
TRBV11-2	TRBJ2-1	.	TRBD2	TGTGCCAGCAGCCCTGGACTAGCGGGGGGGCCCGTTGAGCAGTTCTTC	CASSPGLAGGPVEQFF
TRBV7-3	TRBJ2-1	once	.	TGTGCCAGCAGCTTAGGACAGCCTGGGGATGAGCAGTTCTTC	CASSLGQPGDEQFF
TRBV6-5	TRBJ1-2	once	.	TGTGCCAGCAGTTCAGGGGATCGCTACACCTTC	CASSSGDRYTF
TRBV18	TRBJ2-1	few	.	TGTGCCAGCTCACCAGCTAGCGCCTCGTACAATGAGCAGTTCTTC	CASSPASASYNEQFF
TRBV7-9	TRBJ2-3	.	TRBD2	TGTGCCAGCACCCACTCGGGGGGGGCAGATACGCAGTATTTT	CASTHSGGADTQYF
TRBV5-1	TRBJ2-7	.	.	TGCGCCAGCAGCCAGAAGACGGAGACCTACGAGCAGTACTTC	CASSQKTETYEQYF
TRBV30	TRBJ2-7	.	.	TGTGCCTGGAGTGCCCCCGGGATGATCCCCTACGAGCAGTACTTC	CAWSAPGMIPYEQYF
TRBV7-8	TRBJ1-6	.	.	TGTGCCAGCAGCTTAGCGCTTGTAGGGACCAGGGGAGTGGCCCTCCACTTT	CASSLALVGTRGVALHF
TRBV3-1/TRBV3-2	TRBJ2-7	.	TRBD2	TGTGCCAGCAGTTACTCAACGCCTGGGGGGGGGAGCTCCTACGAGCAGTACTTC	CASSYSTPGGGSSYEQYF
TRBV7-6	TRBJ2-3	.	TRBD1	TGTGCCAGCAGCCCGGGACAGGGTCCGTCGACAGATACGCAGTATTTT	CASSPGQGPSTDTQYF